This TCR beta chain is drawn from a study of spatial heterogeneity in lung cancer. Study background: Beta-chain sequences were consistently detected more often than alpha-chain sequences.

Study findings and constraints: Mutation counts in tumors were tracked by counts of expanded intratumoral alpha and beta TCRs. Ubiquitous and regional nonsynonymous mutations were tracked by counts of ubiquitous and regional expanded TCRs, respectively.

As to this clonotype: The antigen remains unidentified.

Time point defined: sample taken at primary tumor resection. Researchers sequenced whole RNA taken from tumor, nontumor lung or frozen PBMC without sorting. Each CDR3 protein is one row after TCRdb ran MiXCR on the 5' RACE reads. The table records 5,000 or so distinct CDR3 sequences, roughly 12% of them present only once. This CDR3 contains 14 residues. Germline V CDR1 and CDR2: LGHNA, YSLEER. V lost 0 bases to trimming and J lost 4 bases, with 9 bases between them. This sample comprised lung tumor tissue, obtained at surgery. This sequence originates from a male donor with early-stage non-small cell lung cancer. The V and J genes are TRBV4-3 and TRBJ1-2; D unclear. The CDR3 spells CASSQDLHSYGYTF. CDR3 DNA: TGCGCCAGCAGCCAAGATTTGCACAGCTATGGCTACACCTTC.